The 22 T cell receptor beta chains below were found in one sample sequenced in a study of cytomegalovirus exposure and HLA in healthy donors. The PCR employed 60 Vbeta primers together with 13 Jbeta primers. TCRdb's table, derived via immunoSEQ multiplex PCR, lists solely in-frame clones and lacks some. This table holds about 130,000 clones, about two thirds found once. Specimen: PBMCs. The receptor set was obtained from a human donor in good health.

In regard to this clone: This same CDR3 is encoded by further DNA sequences in the sample. The chain carries TRBV30 and TRBJ1-5; D is perhaps TRBD1 (5 bases). The CDR3 extends over 13 amino acids. From germline, CDR1 is GTSNPN and CDR2 SVGIG (reference sequence). Trimming took off 1 base at V and 4 bases at J, with 8 bases between the two ends. CDR3 amino acids: CAWSETVNQPQHF. The CDR3 nucleotides are TGTGCCTGGAGTGAGACAGTTAATCAGCCCCAGCATTTT.

J is TRBJ1-1 and V is TRBV2; TRBD1 is a possible D gene (5 bases). V was pared by 1 base and J by 4 bases, with 10 bases between. This CDR3 contains 14 residues. Germline V gene data show CDR1 as SNHLY and CDR2 as FYNNEI. CDR3 protein: CASSEVGLGTEAFF. The CDR3 bases are TGTGCCAGCAGTGAAGTGGGACTCGGCACTGAAGCTTTCTTT.

This clone has more than one count but fewer than ten. The V call is TRBV9, the J call TRBJ2-3; 12 positions match TRBD1. The CDR3 has 16 amino acids. Germline V CDR1 and CDR2: SGDLS, YYNGEE. Germline trimming cut 3 bases from V and 5 bases from J; bases unmatched to any gene: 7. CDR3 in amino acids: CASSGGTGGVGDTQYF. CDR3 coding DNA: TGTGCCAGCAGCGGGGGGACAGGGGGCGTTGGAGATACGCAGTATTTT.

This sequence joins TRBV18 and TRBJ1-2, with 9 positions matching TRBD1. The CDR3 runs to 15 residues. Trimming removed 1 base from V and 3 bases from J; junction bases left unmatched: 3. CDR1 is KGHSH and CDR2 is LQKENI in the germline V gene. The CDR3 region is CASSPLDRGDYGYTF. CDR3 sequence (DNA): TGTGCCAGCTCACCACTAGACAGGGGGGACTATGGCTACACCTTC. The full variable domain, its missing parts supplied by reference TRBV18 and TRBJ1-2, is NAGVMQNPRHLVRRRGQEARLRCSPMKGHSHVYWYRQLPEEGLKFMVYLQKENIIDESGMPKERFSAEFPKEGPSILRIQQVVRGDSAAYFCASSPLDRGDYGYTFGSGTRLTVV.

CDR3 DNA sequence: TGTGCCAGCAGTTTAAGTCAAGGGGACATCAACTATGGCTACACCTTC. Translation: CASSLSQGDINYGYTF. The chain has TRBV28 and TRBJ1-2; possibly TRBD1 for D (6 bases). Per germline, CDR1 MDHEN and CDR2 SYDVKM. Trimming stripped 2 bases from V and 2 bases from J, with 15 bases between. The CDR3 extends over 16 amino acids.

The chain links TRBV28 to TRBJ2-7; D might be TRBD1 (6 bases). Germline CDR1 and CDR2: MDHEN and SYDVKM. The CDR3 runs to 14 residues. V was trimmed by 6 bases and J by 1 base, leaving 13 bases between them. The CDR3: CASRLTGLSYEQYF. DNA of the CDR3: TGTGCCAGCAGGCTTACAGGGCTGTCCTACGAGCAGTACTTC.

This clone came up once. V is TRBV10-3 and J is TRBJ2-3; TRBD1 agrees at 10 bases. V trimming: 6 bases; J trimming: 10 bases; junction bases outside the gene matches: 16. Looked up from germline, CDR1 is ENHRY and CDR2 is SYGVKD. The CDR3 contains 16 residues. The CDR3 region is CAIRGGEFRDRGAQYF. The CDR3 DNA follows: TGTGCCATCAGGGGAGGAGAATTCCGGGACAGGGGTGCGCAGTATTTT.

This chain links TRBV18 with TRBJ2-1; D call uncertain. CDR3 length equals 13 residues. Germline CDR1 is KGHSH and CDR2 is LQKENI. The V and J ends lost 3 bases and 5 bases respectively, with 8 bases between them. Here the CDR3 DNA reads TGTGCCAGCTCACCCCGGCAGGACAATGAGCAGTTCTTC. Encoded protein: CASSPRQDNEQFF.

The chain employs TRBV9 and TRBJ2-3; 14 nucleotides match TRBD2. Germline-derived CDR1 and CDR2 are SGDLS and YYNGEE. V dropped 0 bases and J dropped 5; count of bases not matched to a gene: 11. The CDR3 extends over 19 amino acids. The CDR3 DNA follows: TGTGCCAGCAGCGTAGCTGGGGGGACTAGCGGGAGCTTACTAGATACGCAGTATTTT. Protein sequence: CASSVAGGTSGSLLDTQYF.

The chain recombines TRBV5-1 with TRBJ2-1, with 13 bases that match TRBD2. Germline assignment: CDR1 SGHRS and CDR2 YFSETQ. V lost 0 bases and J lost 3; bases outside the gene matches: 6. The CDR3 consists of 18 residues. CDR3 coding DNA: TGCGCCAGCAGCTTGGCGGGACTAGCGGGATTACACTACAATGAGCAGTTCTTC. It translates to CASSLAGLAGLHYNEQFF.

The rearrangement uses TRBV27 and TRBJ2-7; 9 nucleotides agree with TRBD1. The CDR3 spans 14 residues. From germline, CDR1 is MNHEY and CDR2 SMNVEV (reference sequence). After removal of 5 bases from V and 3 bases from J, the junction contained 5 bases not matched to a gene. CDR3 region: CASSADRGNYEQYF. The DNA for the CDR3 is TGTGCCAGCAGTGCCGACAGGGGGAACTACGAGCAGTACTTC.

This rearrangement joins TRBV4-1 to TRBJ1-1; D perhaps matches TRBD1 (5 bases). CDR3 length: 18 residues. In germline, CDR1 is MGHRA, CDR2 YSYEKL. Trimming took 0 bases from V and 3 from J, leaving 20 bases between them. CDR3 in DNA: TGCGCCAGCAGCCAAGATCGCGGCGGGGACCCGCGGGACACTGAAGCTTTCTTT. Its translation: CASSQDRGGDPRDTEAFF.

This chain links TRBV28 with TRBJ2-1, with 8 bases fitting TRBD2. Trimming took 7 bases from V and 5 from J; bases not matched to a gene: 13. Germline values: CDR1 MDHEN, CDR2 SYDVKM. The CDR3 sequence is 16 residues long. The CDR3 loop is CASTPSAGGVNNEQFF. As DNA, the CDR3 is TGTGCCAGCACTCCATCTGCGGGAGGCGTAAACAATGAGCAGTTCTTC.

This clone occurred a few times. Compared with germline, one end of the junction differs, possibly owing to a read error. The V gene is TRBV7-9, the J gene TRBJ2-1; 7 positions agree with TRBD1. Per germline, CDR1 SEHNR and CDR2 FQNEAQ (reference sequence). The CDR3 is 15 amino acids. CDR3 in amino acids: CSSSLSTGRPDEQFF. CDR3 bases: TGTTCCAGCAGCTTATCGACAGGGAGACCGGATGAGCAGTTCTTC.

The chain is built from TRBV9 and TRBJ2-1, with 11 nucleotides matching TRBD1. The CDR3 contains 15 residues. J was trimmed by 5 bases and V by 5 bases; bases with no gene match: 6. CDR1 SGDLS and CDR2 YYNGEE come from the germline V gene. The CDR3 here is CASSWTGGSHNEQFF. The CDR3 DNA follows: TGTGCCAGCAGTTGGACAGGGGGCTCTCACAATGAGCAGTTCTTC.

The chain couples TRBV30 to TRBJ2-7; 10 bases fit TRBD1. CDR1 and CDR2 (germline): GTSNPN, SVGIG (reference sequence). The CDR3 spans 14 residues. V trimming: 4 bases; J trimming: 4 bases; junction bases outside the gene matches: 7. Here the CDR3 reads CAWKPGQGYYEQYF. DNA for the CDR3: TGTGCCTGGAAGCCGGGACAGGGGTATTACGAGCAGTACTTC.

The V gene is TRBV29-1, the J gene TRBJ2-3; D possibly corresponds to TRBD2 (6 bases). V was trimmed by 2 bases and J by 1 base, leaving 19 bases between them. CDR1 and CDR2 from the germline V gene are SQVTM and ANQGSEA. This CDR3 is 17 amino acids long. In DNA, the CDR3 is TGCAGCGTTGAAAGAGTGAGGAGGGGTTGGGGCACAGATACGCAGTATTTT. The encoded protein is CSVERVRRGWGTDTQYF.

The rearrangement uses TRBV11-2 and TRBJ1-5; TRBD1 aligns across 8 bases. The CDR3 length is 18 residues. In germline, CDR1 is SGHAT, CDR2 FQNNGV. The V gene end was trimmed by 6 bases and the J gene end by 0 bases; junction bases not matched to a gene: 13. CDR3 coding DNA: TGTGCCAGCAGGGCCAGACAGGGGAACTCCCATAGCAATCAGCCCCAGCATTTT. The encoded protein is CASRARQGNSHSNQPQHF. Supplemented by reference TRBV11-2 and TRBJ1-5, the full variable domain reads EAGVAQSPRYKIIEKRQSVAFWCNPISGHATLYWYQQILGQGPKLLIQFQNNGVVDDSQLPKDRFSAERLKGVDSTLKIQPAKLEDSAVYLCASRARQGNSHSNQPQHFGDGTRLSIL.

The rearrangement uses TRBV28 and TRBJ2-1; D uncertain. Germline CDR1 reads MDHEN; CDR2 reads SYDVKM. V lost 3 bases and J lost 10, with 7 bases in between. The CDR3 sequence is 11 residues long. Here the CDR3 DNA reads TGTGCCAGCAGTTTTCCGGAGGAGCAGTTCTTC. Translated, it gives CASSFPEEQFF.

The rearrangement joins TRBV7-2 to TRBJ2-7; 8 nucleotides align to TRBD2. The CDR3 totals 14 residues. The germline V gene encodes CDR1 SGHTA and CDR2 FQGNSA. V lost 6 bases and J lost 6; bases outside the gene matches: 10. The CDR3 loop is CASRRAGEYGEQYF. The CDR3 region has the DNA TGTGCCAGCAGGCGAGCGGGAGAGTATGGCGAGCAGTACTTC. Full variable domain (remainder filled in from reference TRBV7-2 and TRBJ2-7): GAGVSQSPSNKVTEKGKDVELRCDPISGHTALYWYRQSLGQGLEFLIYFQGNSAPDKSGLPSDRFSAERTGGSVSTLTIQRTQQEDSAVYLCASRRAGEYGEQYFGPGTRLTVT.

V and J are TRBV10-3 and TRBJ2-6; D perhaps matches TRBD2 (5 bases). Per germline, CDR1 ENHRY and CDR2 SYGVKD. CDR3 length equals 14 residues. V lost 8 bases, J lost 3 bases, and 11 bases lay in between. CDR3 protein: CAIFEGSGANVLTF. As DNA, the CDR3 is TGTGCCATCTTCGAGGGCAGTGGGGCCAACGTCCTGACTTTC.

V and J are TRBV18 and TRBJ2-7; D may be TRBD1 (5 bases). This CDR3 has 15 residues. V was trimmed by 2 bases and J by 0 bases, leaving 11 bases between them. Per germline, CDR1 KGHSH and CDR2 LQKENI. CDR3 bases: TGTGCCAGCTCACCAACCAGGGTGGGCTCCTACGAGCAGTACTTC. Protein product: CASSPTRVGSYEQYF.